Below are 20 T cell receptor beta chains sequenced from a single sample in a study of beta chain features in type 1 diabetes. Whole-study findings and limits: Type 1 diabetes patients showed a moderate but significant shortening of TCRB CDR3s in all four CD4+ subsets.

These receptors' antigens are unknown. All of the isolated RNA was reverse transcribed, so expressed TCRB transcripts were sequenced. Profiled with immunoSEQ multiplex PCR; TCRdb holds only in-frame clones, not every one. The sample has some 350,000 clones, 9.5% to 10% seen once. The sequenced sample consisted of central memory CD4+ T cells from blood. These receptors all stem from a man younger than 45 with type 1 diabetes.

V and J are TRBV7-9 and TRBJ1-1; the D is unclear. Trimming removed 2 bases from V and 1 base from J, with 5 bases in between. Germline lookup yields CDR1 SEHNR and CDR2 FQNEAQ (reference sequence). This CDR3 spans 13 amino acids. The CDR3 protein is CASSLPQNTEAFF. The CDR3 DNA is TGTGCCAGCAGCTTACCCCAGAACACTGAAGCTTTCTTT. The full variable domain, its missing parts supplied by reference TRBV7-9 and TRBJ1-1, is DTGVSQNPRHKITKRGQNVTFRCDPISEHNRLYWYRQTLGQGPEFLTYFQNEAQLEKSRLLSDRFSAERPKGSFSTLEIQRTEQGDSAMYLCASSLPQNTEAFFGQGTRLTVV.

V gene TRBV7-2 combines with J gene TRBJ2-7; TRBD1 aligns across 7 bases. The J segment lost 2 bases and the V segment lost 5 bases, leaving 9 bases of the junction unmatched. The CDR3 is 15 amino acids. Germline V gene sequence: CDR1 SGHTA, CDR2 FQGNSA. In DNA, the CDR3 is TGTGCCAGCAGCCGGTTTCGGGACAGTCCCTACGAGCAGTACTTC. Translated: CASSRFRDSPYEQYF.

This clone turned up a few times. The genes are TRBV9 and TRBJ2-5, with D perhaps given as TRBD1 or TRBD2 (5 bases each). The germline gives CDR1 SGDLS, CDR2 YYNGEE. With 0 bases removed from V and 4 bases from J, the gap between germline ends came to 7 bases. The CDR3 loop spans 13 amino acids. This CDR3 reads CASSVAGGETQYF. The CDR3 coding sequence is TGTGCCAGCAGCGTAGCTGGGGGAGAGACCCAGTACTTC.

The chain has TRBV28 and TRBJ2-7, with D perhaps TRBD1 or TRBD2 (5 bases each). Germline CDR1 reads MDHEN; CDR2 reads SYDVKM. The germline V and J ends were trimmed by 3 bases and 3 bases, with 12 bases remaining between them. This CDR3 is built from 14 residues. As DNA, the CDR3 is TGTGCCAGCAGTTTTTCGGGACCCCTCTACGAGCAGTACTTC. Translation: CASSFSGPLYEQYF.

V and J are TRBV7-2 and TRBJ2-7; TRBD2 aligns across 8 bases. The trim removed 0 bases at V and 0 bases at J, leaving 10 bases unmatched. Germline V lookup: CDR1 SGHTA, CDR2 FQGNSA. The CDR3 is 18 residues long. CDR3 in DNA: TGTGCCAGCAGCTTAGCGCTAGCGGGCCCAAGAAGCTCCTACGAGCAGTACTTC. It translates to CASSLALAGPRSSYEQYF.

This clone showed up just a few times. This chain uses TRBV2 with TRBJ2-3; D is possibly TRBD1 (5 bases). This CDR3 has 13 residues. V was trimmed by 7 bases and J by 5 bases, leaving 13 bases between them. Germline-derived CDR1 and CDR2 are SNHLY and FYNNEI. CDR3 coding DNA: TGTGCCAGCAAAGGTGGCAGGGAAGATACGCAGTATTTT. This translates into CASKGGREDTQYF.

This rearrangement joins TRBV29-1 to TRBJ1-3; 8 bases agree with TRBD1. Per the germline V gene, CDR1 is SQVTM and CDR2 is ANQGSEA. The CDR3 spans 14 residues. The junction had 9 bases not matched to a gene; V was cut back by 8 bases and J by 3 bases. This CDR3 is CSIEQGAVGNTIYF. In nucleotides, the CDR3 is TGCAGCATAGAGCAGGGGGCCGTTGGAAACACCATATATTTT.

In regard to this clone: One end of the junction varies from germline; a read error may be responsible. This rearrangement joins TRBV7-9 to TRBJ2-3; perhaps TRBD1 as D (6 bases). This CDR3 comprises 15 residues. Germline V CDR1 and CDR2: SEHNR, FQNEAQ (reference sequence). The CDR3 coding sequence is TGCGCCAGCACACAGGGCACCCGGTCCACAGATACGCAGTATTTT. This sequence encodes CASTQGTRSTDTQYF.

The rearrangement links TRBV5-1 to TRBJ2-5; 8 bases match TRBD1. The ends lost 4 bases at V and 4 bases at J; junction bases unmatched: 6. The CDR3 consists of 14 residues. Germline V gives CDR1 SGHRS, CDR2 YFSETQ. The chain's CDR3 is CASSTDRERETQYF. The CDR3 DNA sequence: TGCGCCAGCAGCACGGACAGGGAGAGAGAGACCCAGTACTTC. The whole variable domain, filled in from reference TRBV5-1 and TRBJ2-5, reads KAGVTQTPRYLIKTRGQQVTLSCSPISGHRSVSWYQQTPGQGLQFLFEYFSETQRNKGNFPGRFSGRQFSNSRSEMNVSTLELGDSALYLCASSTDRERETQYFGPGTRLLVL.

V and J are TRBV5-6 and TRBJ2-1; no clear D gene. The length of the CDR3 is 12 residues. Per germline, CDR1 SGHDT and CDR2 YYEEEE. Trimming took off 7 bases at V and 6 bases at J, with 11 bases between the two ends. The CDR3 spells CASRRQLNEQFF. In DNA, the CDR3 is TGTGCCAGCCGCCGTCAGCTCAATGAGCAGTTCTTC.

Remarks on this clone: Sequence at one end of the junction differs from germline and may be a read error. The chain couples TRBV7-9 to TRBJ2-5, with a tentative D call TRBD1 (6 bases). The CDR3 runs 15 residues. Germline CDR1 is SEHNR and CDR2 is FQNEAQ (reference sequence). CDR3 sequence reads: CASSHQSDSQETQYF. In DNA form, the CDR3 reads TGCGCCAGCAGCCATCAATCGGACAGTCAAGAGACCCAGTACTTC.

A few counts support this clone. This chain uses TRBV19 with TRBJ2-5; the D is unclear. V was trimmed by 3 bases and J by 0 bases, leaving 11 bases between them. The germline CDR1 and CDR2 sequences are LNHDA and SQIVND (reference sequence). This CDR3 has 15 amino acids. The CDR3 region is CASSIGPGNQETQYF. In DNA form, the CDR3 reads TGTGCCAGTAGTATCGGGCCAGGCAACCAAGAGACCCAGTACTTC.

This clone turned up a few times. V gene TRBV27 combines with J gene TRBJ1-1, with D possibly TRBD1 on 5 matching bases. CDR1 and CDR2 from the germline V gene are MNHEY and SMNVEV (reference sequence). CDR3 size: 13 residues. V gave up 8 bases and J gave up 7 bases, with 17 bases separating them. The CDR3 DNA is TGTGCCAGCTCATCAGGGCCTTCTGATGAAGCTTTCTTT. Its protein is CASSSGPSDEAFF.

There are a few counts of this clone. The CDR3 DNA is TGTGCCAGTAGTGCCGGGACAGGGAGAACCGGGGAGCTGTTTTTT. As protein: CASSAGTGRTGELFF. The V and J genes are TRBV19 and TRBJ2-2, with 9 bases matching TRBD1. CDR3 length: 15 residues. Germline CDR1 and CDR2: LNHDA and SQIVND (reference sequence). With V trimmed by 5 bases and J by 5 bases, 6 bases remained unmatched. Full variable domain (missing parts from reference TRBV19 and TRBJ2-2): DGGITQSPKYLFRKEGQNVTLSCEQNLNHDAMYWYRQDPGQGLRLIYYSQIVNDFQKGDIAEGYSVSREKKESFPLTVTSAQKNPTAFYLCASSAGTGRTGELFFGEGSRLTVL.

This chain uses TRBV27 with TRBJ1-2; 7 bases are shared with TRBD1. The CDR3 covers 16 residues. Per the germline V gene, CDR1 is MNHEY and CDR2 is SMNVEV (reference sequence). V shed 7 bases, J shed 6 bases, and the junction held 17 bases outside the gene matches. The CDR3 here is CASTSMTGRSENGYTF. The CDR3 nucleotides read TGTGCCAGCACCTCCATGACAGGGCGGAGCGAGAATGGCTACACCTTC.

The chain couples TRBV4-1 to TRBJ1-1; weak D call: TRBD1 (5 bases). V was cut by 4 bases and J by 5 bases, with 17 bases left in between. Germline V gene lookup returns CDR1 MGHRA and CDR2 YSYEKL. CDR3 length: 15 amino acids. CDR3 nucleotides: TGCGCCAGCAGCCTGAGTAGTAGGGGAGGGACTGAAGCTTTCTTT. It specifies CASSLSSRGGTEAFF.

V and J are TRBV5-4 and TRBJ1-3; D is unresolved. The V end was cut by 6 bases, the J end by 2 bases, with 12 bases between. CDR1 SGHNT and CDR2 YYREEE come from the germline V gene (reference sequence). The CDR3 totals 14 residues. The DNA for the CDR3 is TGTGCCAGCACCGTTGAGGGTGCTGGAAACACCATATATTTT. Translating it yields CASTVEGAGNTIYF.

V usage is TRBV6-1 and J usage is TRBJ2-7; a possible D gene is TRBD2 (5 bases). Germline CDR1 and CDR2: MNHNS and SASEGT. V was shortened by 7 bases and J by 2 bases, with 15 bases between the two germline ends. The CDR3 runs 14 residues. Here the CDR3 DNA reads TGTGCCAGCAATGTTGGCGGAGGAACCTACGAGCAGTACTTC. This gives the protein CASNVGGGTYEQYF.

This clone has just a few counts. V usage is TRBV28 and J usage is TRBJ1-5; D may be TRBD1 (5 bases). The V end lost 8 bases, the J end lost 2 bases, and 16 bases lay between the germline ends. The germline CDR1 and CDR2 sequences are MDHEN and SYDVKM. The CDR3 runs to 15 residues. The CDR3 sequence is CASRRWGLGNQPQHF. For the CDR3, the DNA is TGTGCCAGCCGCCGTTGGGGGTTGGGCAATCAGCCCCAGCATTTT.

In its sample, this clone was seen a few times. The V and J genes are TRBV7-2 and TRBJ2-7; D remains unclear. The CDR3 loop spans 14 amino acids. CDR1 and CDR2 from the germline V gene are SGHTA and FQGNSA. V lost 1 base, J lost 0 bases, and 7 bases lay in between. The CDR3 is CASSLDLGSYEQYF. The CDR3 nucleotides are TGTGCCAGCAGCTTAGATCTCGGCTCCTACGAGCAGTACTTC.